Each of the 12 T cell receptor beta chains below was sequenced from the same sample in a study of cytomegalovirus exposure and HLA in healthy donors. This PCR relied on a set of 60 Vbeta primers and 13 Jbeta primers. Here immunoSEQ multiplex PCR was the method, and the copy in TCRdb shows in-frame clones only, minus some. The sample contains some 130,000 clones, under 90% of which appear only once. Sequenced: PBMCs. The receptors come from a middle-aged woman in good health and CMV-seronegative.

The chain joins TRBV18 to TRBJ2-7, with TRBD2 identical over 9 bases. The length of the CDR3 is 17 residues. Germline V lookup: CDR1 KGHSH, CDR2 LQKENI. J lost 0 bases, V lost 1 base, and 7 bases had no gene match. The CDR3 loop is CASSPLGSGSPSYEQYF. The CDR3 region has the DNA TGTGCCAGCTCACCACTAGGTAGCGGGAGCCCCTCCTACGAGCAGTACTTC.

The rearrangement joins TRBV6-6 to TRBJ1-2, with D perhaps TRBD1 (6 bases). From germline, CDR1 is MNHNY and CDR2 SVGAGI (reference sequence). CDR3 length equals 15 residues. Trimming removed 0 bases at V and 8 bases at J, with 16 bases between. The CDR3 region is CASSYSAGALSGYTF. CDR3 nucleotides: TGTGCCAGCAGTTACTCGGCAGGGGCCCTTAGCGGCTACACCTTC.

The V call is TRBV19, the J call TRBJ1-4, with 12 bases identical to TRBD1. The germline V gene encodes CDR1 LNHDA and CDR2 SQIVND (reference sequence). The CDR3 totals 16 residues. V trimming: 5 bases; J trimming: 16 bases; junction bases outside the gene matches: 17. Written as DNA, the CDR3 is TGTGCCAGTAGTCCGCGAACCGGGACAGGGGGCCGGGTGTGGTTTTTT. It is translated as CASSPRTGTGGRVWFF.

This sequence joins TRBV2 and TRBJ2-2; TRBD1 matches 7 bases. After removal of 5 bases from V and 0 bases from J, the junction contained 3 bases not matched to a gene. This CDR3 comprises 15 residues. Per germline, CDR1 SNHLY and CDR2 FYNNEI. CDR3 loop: CASSWTGTNTGELFF. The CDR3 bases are TGTGCCAGCAGTTGGACAGGAACGAACACCGGGGAGCTGTTTTTT. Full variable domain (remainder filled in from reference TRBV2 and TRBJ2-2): EPEVTQTPSHQVTQMGQEVILRCVPISNHLYFYWYRQILGQKVEFLVSFYNNEISEKSEIFDDQFSVERPDGSNFTLKIRSTKLEDSAMYFCASSWTGTNTGELFFGEGSRLTVL.

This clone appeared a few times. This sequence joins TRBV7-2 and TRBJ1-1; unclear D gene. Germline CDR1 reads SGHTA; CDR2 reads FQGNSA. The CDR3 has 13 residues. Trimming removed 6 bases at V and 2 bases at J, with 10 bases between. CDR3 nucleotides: TGTGCCAGCAGGCGAGAGGCTAACACTGAAGCTTTCTTT. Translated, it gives CASRREANTEAFF.

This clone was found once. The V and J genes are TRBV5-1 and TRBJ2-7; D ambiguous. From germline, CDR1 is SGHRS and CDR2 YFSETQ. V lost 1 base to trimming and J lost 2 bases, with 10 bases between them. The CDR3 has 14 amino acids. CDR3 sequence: CASSLRELTYEQYF. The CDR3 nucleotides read TGCGCCAGCAGCTTGCGCGAACTCACCTACGAGCAGTACTTC. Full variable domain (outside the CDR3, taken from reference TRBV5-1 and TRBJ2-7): KAGVTQTPRYLIKTRGQQVTLSCSPISGHRSVSWYQQTPGQGLQFLFEYFSETQRNKGNFPGRFSGRQFSNSRSEMNVSTLELGDSALYLCASSLRELTYEQYFGPGTRLTVT.

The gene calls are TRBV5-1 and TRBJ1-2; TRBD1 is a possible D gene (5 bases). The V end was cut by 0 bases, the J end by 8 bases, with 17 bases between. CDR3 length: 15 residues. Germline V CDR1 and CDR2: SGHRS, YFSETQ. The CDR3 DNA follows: TGCGCCAGCAGCTTGGACGGACAAGGCGATGGGGGCTACACCTTC. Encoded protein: CASSLDGQGDGGYTF.

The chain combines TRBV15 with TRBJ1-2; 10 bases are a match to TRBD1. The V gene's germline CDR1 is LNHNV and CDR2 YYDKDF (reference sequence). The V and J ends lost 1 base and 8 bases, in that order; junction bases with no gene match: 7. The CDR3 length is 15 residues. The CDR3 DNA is TGTGCCACCAGCAGAGGGACAGGGGGATTCGACGGCTACACCTTC. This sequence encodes CATSRGTGGFDGYTF.

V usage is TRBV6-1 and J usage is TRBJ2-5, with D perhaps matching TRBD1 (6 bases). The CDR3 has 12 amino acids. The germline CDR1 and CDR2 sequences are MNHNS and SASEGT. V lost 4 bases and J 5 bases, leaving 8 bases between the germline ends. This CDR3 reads CASSGQVETQYF. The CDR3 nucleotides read TGTGCCAGCAGTGGACAGGTGGAGACCCAGTACTTC.

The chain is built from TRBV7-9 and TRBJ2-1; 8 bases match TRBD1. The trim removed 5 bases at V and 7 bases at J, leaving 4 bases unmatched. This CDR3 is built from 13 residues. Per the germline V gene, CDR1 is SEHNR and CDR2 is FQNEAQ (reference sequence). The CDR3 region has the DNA TGTGCCAGCAGCGCAGACAGGGGAAATGAGCAGTTCTTC. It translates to CASSADRGNEQFF. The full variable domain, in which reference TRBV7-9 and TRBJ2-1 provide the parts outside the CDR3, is DTGVSQNPRHKITKRGQNVTFRCDPISEHNRLYWYRQTLGQGPEFLTYFQNEAQLEKSRLLSDRFSAERPKGSFSTLEIQRTEQGDSAMYLCASSADRGNEQFFGPGTRLTVL.

Here the CDR3 DNA reads TGCAGCGTTATACAGGGGGCATCCTACGAGCAGTACTTC. Its protein is CSVIQGASYEQYF. This chain uses TRBV29-1 with TRBJ2-7; 9 positions agree with TRBD1. The CDR3 extends over 13 amino acids. The germline V gene encodes CDR1 SQVTM and CDR2 ANQGSEA. J was trimmed by 1 base and V by 5 bases; bases with no gene match: 3.

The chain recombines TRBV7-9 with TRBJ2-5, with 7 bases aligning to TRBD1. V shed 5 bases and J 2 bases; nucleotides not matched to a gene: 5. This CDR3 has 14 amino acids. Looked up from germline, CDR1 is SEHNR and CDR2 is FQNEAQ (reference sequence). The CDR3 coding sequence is TGTGCCAGCAGCCTTAGGACAGGTCAAGAGACCCAGTACTTC. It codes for CASSLRTGQETQYF.